The rows below give T cell receptor beta chains drawn from one sample of a study of radiotherapy plus CTLA-4 blockade in lung cancer. Generated by immunoSEQ multiplex PCR, the TCRdb table keeps only in-frame clones and is missing some. The sample holds about 98,000 clones, 75% to 90% seen once. The sequenced sample was peripheral blood, obtained from a patient treated with radiotherapy plus ipilimumab. Receptors were obtained from a human donor with non-small cell lung cancer who had a partial response to radiotherapy plus ipilimumab. Each CDR3 is given with its conserved first and last residue. The order of the fields is D gene, clone size, V gene, J gene, CDR3 protein, CDR3 DNA. The D gene is left open where the match is weak. A row's size may be missing; if present it is once, few, many or a size class.

D: .; size: .; V: TRBV15; J: TRBJ1-2; CDR3: CATSSVDPAGVTF; DNA: TGTGCCACCAGTTCGGTTGACCCCGCGGGCGTCACCTTC
D: .; size: .; V: TRBV28; J: TRBJ2-1; CDR3: CASTSGSALVNEQFF; DNA: TGTGCCAGCACCTCGGGTAGCGCCCTCGTCAATGAGCAGTTCTTC
D: .; size: .; V: TRBV7-3; J: TRBJ2-3; CDR3: CASSLGTKTDTQYF; DNA: TGTGCCAGCAGCTTGGGGACAAAAACAGATACGCAGTATTTT
D: TRBD1; size: few; V: TRBV4-1; J: TRBJ1-2; CDR3: CASSLSLDRKSYGYTF; DNA: TGCGCCAGCAGCCTATCCTTGGACAGGAAGAGCTATGGCTACACCTTC
D: TRBD1; size: .; V: TRBV19; J: TRBJ2-2; CDR3: CASRLRTGVNTGELFF; DNA: TGTGCCAGTAGACTCAGGACAGGGGTAAACACCGGGGAGCTGTTTTTT
D: TRBD2; size: once; V: TRBV10-2; J: TRBJ2-5; CDR3: CASSESRGGSGIRGKQYF; DNA: TGCGCCAGCAGTGAGTCCCGGGGGGGTAGCGGGATACGAGGAAAGCAGTACTTC
D: TRBD1; size: .; V: TRBV2; J: TRBJ1-2; CDR3: CATRTGDGYGYTF; DNA: TGTGCCACCAGGACAGGGGATGGCTATGGCTACACCTTC
D: TRBD1; size: .; V: TRBV19; J: TRBJ2-1; CDR3: CASSPDRGRGEQFF; DNA: TGTGCCAGTAGCCCGGACAGGGGGCGCGGTGAGCAGTTCTTC
D: .; size: .; V: TRBV7-2; J: TRBJ1-2; CDR3: CASSLGTGRNYGYTF; DNA: TGTGCCAGCAGCTTAGGCACAGGTAGGAACTATGGCTACACCTTC
D: .; size: few; V: TRBV5-1; J: TRBJ2-3; CDR3: CASSLGADLSTDTQYF; DNA: TGCGCCAGCAGCCTGGGGGCAGACCTGAGCACAGATACGCAGTATTTT
D: .; size: .; V: TRBV27; J: TRBJ2-2; CDR3: CASSLGLNTGELFF; DNA: TGTGCCAGCAGTCTCGGACTGAACACCGGGGAGCTGTTTTTT
D: TRBD2; size: .; V: TRBV7-9; J: TRBJ2-7; CDR3: CASTVAGGGSHEQYF; DNA: TGTGCCAGCACCGTAGCGGGAGGGGGATCCCACGAGCAGTACTTC
D: .; size: few; V: TRBV6-5; J: TRBJ2-2; CDR3: CASSYSTQNTGELFF; DNA: TGTGCCAGCAGTTACTCGACTCAGAACACCGGGGAGCTGTTTTTT
D: .; size: .; V: TRBV27; J: TRBJ1-5; CDR3: CASRQGGQPQHF; DNA: TGTGCCAGCAGGCAGGGTGGCCAGCCCCAGCATTTT
D: .; size: few; V: TRBV2; J: TRBJ1-4; CDR3: CASTLTAATNEKLFF; DNA: TGTGCCAGCACACTGACAGCCGCAACTAATGAAAAACTGTTTTTT
D: .; size: .; V: TRBV7-9; J: TRBJ2-3; CDR3: CASSFHASGTDTQYF; DNA: TGTGCCAGCAGCTTCCACGCTAGTGGGACAGATACGCAGTATTTT
D: TRBD2; size: .; V: TRBV6-6; J: TRBJ2-2; CDR3: CASSQLAGVGGELFF; DNA: TGTGCCAGCAGTCAACTAGCGGGAGTAGGCGGGGAGCTGTTTTTT
D: TRBD2; size: once; V: TRBV28; J: TRBJ2-1; CDR3: CASSLGGAGDPYNEQFF; DNA: TGTGCCAGCAGCCTAGGGGGAGCGGGAGACCCCTACAATGAGCAGTTCTTC
D: TRBD1; size: .; V: TRBV7-9; J: TRBJ2-1; CDR3: CASSLTFETGGHEQFF; DNA: TGTGCCAGCAGCTTAACATTCGAGACAGGGGGCCATGAGCAGTTCTTC